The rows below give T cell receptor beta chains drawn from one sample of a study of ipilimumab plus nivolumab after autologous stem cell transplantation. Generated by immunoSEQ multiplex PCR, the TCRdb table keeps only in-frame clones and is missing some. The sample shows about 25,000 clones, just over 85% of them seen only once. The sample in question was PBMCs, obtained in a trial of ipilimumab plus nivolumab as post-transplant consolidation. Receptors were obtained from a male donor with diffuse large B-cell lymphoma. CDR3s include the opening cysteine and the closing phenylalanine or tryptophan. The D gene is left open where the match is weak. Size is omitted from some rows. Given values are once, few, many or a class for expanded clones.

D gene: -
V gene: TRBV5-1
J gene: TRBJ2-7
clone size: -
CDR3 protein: CASSLDGFASGEQYF
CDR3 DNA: TGCGCCAGCAGCTTGGACGGCTTCGCGTCGGGCGAGCAGTACTTC

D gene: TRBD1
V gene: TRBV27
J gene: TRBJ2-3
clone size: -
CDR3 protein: CASSLWTGLDTQYF
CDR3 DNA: TGTGCCAGCAGTCTATGGACAGGGTTAGATACGCAGTATTTT

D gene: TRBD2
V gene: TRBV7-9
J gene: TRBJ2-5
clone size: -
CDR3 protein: CASSLRAGGPKETQYF
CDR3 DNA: TGTGCCAGCAGCCTAAGGGCGGGGGGGCCCAAGGAGACCCAGTACTTC

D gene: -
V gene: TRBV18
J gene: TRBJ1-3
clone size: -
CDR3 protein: CASSQAASGNTIYF
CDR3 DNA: TGTGCCAGCTCACAAGCAGCTTCTGGAAACACCATATATTTT

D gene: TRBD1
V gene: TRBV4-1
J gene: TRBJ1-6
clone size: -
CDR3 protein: CASSQELRNRGDSPLHF
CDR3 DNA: TGCGCCAGCAGCCAAGAGTTACGGAACAGGGGGGATTCACCCCTCCACTTT

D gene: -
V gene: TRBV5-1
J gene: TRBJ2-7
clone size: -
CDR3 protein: CASSLSPNYEQYF
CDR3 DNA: TGCGCCAGCAGCTTGTCACCCAACTACGAGCAGTACTTC

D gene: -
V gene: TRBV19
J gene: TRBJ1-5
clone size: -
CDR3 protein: CASSIPGRRDQPQHF
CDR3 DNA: TGTGCCAGTAGTATTCCTGGACGGAGAGATCAGCCCCAGCATTTT

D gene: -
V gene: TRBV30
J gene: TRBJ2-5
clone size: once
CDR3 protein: CAWSRPYQETQYF
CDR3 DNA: TGTGCCTGGAGTCGGCCGTACCAAGAGACCCAGTACTTC

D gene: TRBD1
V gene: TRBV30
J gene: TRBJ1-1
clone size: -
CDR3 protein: CAWLAGGAYTEAFF
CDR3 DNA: TGTGCCTGGCTCGCAGGGGGCGCGTACACTGAAGCTTTCTTT

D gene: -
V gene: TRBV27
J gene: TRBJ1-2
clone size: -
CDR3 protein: CATLTGANYGYTF
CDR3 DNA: TGTGCCACCCTGACGGGCGCCAACTATGGCTACACCTTC

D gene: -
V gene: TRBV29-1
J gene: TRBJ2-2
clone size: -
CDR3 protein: CSAPGQANTGELFF
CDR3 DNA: TGCAGCGCTCCGGGACAAGCGAACACCGGGGAGCTGTTTTTT

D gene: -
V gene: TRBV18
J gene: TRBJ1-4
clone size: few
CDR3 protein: CASSRLTSRDNEKLFF
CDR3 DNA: TGTGCCAGCTCAAGGTTAACCAGCAGGGATAATGAAAAACTGTTTTTT

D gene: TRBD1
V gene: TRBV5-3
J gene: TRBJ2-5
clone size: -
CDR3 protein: CARSPQGARETQYF
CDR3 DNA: TGTGCCAGAAGCCCACAGGGGGCGAGGGAGACCCAGTACTTC

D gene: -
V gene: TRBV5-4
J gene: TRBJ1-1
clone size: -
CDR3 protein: CASSAAGEDTEAFF
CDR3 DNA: TGTGCCAGCTCCGCCGCAGGGGAAGACACTGAAGCTTTCTTT

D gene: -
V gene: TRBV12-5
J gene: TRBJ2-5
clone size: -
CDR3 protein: CASGLEPQETQYF
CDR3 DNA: TGTGCTAGTGGTTTGGAGCCACAAGAGACCCAGTACTTC

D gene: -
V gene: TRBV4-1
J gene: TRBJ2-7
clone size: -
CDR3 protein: CASSQALDRPSYEQYF
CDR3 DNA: TGCGCCAGCAGCCAAGCTTTAGACAGGCCGAGCTACGAGCAGTACTTC

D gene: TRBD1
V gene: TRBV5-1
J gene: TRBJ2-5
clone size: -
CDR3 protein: CASSLAGTAKAETQYF
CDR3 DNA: TGCGCCAGCAGCTTGGCTGGGACAGCCAAGGCAGAGACCCAGTACTTC

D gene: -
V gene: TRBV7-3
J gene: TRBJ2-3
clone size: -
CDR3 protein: CASSSGRGDTQYF
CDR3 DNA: TGTGCCAGCAGCAGCGGACGGGGGGATACGCAGTATTTT

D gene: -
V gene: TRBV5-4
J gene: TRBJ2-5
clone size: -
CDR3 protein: CASSLTGAGETQYF
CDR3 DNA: TGTGCCAGCAGCTTGACGGGGGCAGGGGAGACCCAGTACTTC

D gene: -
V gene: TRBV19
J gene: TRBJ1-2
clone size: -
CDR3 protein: CASSVGTANYGYTF
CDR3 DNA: TGTGCCAGTAGTGTGGGGACGGCTAACTATGGCTACACCTTC

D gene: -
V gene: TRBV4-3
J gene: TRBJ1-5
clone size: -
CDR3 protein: CASSQDRISGGVNQPQHF
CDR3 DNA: TGCGCCAGCAGCCAAGATCGGATCTCCGGGGGCGTCAATCAGCCCCAGCATTTT

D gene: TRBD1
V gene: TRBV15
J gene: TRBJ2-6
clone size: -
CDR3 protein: CATSRGQIGDSGANVLTF
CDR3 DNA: TGTGCCACCAGCAGGGGACAGATAGGAGACTCTGGGGCCAACGTCCTGACTTTC

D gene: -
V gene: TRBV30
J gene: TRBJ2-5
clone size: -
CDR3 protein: CAWSGGVQETQYF
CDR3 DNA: TGTGCCTGGAGTGGGGGGGTACAAGAGACCCAGTACTTC

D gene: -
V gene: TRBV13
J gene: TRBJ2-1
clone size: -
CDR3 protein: CASSEQGTNNEQFF
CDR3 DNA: TGTGCCAGCAGCGAGCAGGGGACAAACAATGAGCAGTTCTTC

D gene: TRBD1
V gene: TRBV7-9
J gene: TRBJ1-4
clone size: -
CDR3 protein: CASSPVTGGLEKLFF
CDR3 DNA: TGTGCCAGCAGCCCGGTGACAGGGGGCCTTGAAAAACTGTTTTTT

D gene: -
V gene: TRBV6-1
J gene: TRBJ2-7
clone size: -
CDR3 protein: CASTEREGFNAEQYF
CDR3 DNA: TGTGCCAGCACTGAACGGGAAGGGTTTAACGCCGAGCAGTACTTC

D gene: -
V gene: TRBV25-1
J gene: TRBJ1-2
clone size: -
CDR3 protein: CASSESRSGYTF
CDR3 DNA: TGTGCCAGCAGTGAATCTCGTAGTGGCTACACCTTC

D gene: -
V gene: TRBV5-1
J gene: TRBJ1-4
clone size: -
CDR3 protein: CASSSGGQGEKLFF
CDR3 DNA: TGCGCCAGCAGCTCGGGGGGCCAAGGTGAAAAACTGTTTTTT

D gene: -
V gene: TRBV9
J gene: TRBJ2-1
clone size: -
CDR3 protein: CASSVDPTPYNEQFF
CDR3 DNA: TGTGCCAGCAGCGTGGATCCGACCCCCTACAATGAGCAGTTCTTC

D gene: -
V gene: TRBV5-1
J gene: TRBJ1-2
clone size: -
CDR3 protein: CASSSREGGNYGYTF
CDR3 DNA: TGCGCCAGCAGCTCTCGGGAGGGCGGTAACTATGGCTACACCTTC

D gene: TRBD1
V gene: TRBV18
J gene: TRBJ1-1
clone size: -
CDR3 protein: CASSLQGAGSTEAFF
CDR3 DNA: TGTGCCAGCTCACTACAGGGGGCGGGCAGCACTGAAGCTTTCTTT

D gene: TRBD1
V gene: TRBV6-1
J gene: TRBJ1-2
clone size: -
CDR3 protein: CASSEGGTGQIYGYTF
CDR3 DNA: TGTGCCAGCAGTGAAGGGGGGACAGGGCAAATCTATGGCTACACCTTC

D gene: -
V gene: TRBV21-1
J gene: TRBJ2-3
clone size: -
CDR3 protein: CASSKALKGDREADTQYF
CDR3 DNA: TGTGCCAGCAGCAAAGCGCTTAAGGGGGACAGGGAGGCAGATACGCAGTATTTT

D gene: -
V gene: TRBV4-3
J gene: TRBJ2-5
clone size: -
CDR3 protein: CASSQDSQETQYF
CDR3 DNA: TGCGCCAGCAGCCAAGACAGCCAAGAGACCCAGTACTTC

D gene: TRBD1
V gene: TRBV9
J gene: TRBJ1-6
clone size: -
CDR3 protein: CASSAHVRQGMGSPLHF
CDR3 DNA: TGTGCCAGCAGCGCTCACGTCCGACAGGGGATGGGCTCACCCCTCCACTTT

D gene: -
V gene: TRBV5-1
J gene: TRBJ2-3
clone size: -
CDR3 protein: CASSLAEGTDTQYF
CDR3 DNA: TGCGCCAGCAGCTTGGCCGAAGGCACAGATACGCAGTATTTT

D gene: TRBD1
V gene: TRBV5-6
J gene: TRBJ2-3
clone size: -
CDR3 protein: CASSLYRGQGSDTQYF
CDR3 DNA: TGTGCCAGCAGCTTGTATAGGGGACAGGGGTCAGATACGCAGTATTTT

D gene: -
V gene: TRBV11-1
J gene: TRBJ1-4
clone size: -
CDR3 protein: CASSLSWGSGDEKLFF
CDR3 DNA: TGTGCCAGCAGCTTAAGCTGGGGCAGTGGGGATGAAAAACTGTTTTTT

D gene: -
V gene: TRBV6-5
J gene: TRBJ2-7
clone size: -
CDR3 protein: CAGPRLSTFSYEQYF
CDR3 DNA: TGTGCCGGGCCGCGTCTCTCGACCTTCTCCTACGAGCAGTACTTC

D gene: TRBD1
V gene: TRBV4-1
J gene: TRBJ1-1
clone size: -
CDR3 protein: CASSRGTGRGTEAFF
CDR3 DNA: TGCGCCAGCAGCCGAGGGACAGGGCGAGGTACTGAAGCTTTCTTT

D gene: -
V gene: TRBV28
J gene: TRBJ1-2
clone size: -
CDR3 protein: CASSLPGFYGYTF
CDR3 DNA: TGTGCCAGCAGCTTGCCCGGTTTTTATGGCTACACCTTC

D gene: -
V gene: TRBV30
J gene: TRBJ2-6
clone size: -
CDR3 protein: CAWRSVRRNPPGANVLTF
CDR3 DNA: TGTGCCTGGAGATCCGTCAGGCGGAATCCCCCTGGGGCCAACGTCCTGACTTTC

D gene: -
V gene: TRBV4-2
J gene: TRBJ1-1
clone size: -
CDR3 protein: CASSQELPGRMNTEAFF
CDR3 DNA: TGTGCCAGCAGCCAAGAATTACCGGGACGGATGAACACTGAAGCTTTCTTT

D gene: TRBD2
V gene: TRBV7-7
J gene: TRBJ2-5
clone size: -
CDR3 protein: CASSAIAGGPETQYF
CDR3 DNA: TGTGCCAGCAGCGCAATTGCGGGGGGGCCGGAGACCCAGTACTTC

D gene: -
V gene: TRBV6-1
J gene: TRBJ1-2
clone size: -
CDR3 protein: CASSEAGAANYGYTF
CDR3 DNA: TGTGCCAGCAGTGAAGCGGGGGCAGCTAACTATGGCTACACCTTC

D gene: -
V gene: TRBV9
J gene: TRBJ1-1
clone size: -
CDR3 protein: CASSVEGETEAFF
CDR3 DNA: TGTGCCAGCAGCGTAGAGGGTGAGACAGAAGCTTTCTTT

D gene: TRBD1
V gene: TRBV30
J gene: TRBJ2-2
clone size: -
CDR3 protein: CAWTGGRNTGELFF
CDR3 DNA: TGTGCCTGGACAGGGGGCAGGAACACCGGGGAGCTGTTTTTT

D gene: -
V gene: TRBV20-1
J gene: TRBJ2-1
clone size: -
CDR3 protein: CSALPGTEQFF
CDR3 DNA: TGCAGTGCTCTTCCCGGGACAGAGCAGTTCTTC

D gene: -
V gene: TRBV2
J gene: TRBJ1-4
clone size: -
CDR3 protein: CASRTGLDEKLFF
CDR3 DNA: TGTGCCAGCCGAACTGGATTAGATGAAAAACTGTTTTTT

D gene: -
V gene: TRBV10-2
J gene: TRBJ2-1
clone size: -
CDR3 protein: CATVSGSYNEQFF
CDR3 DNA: TGCGCCACTGTCTCAGGGTCCTACAATGAGCAGTTCTTC

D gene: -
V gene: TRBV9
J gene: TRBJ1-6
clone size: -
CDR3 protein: CASSVVPSGSPLHF
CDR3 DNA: TGTGCCAGCAGCGTAGTCCCTTCAGGTTCACCCCTCCACTTT

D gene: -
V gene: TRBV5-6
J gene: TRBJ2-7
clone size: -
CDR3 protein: CASSSRTVTYEQYF
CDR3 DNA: TGTGCCAGCAGCTCTAGGACAGTTACCTACGAGCAGTACTTC

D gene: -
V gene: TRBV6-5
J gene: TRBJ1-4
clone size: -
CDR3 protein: CASSYSAGETNEKLFF
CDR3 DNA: TGTGCCAGCAGTTACTCTGCCGGCGAAACTAATGAAAAACTGTTTTTT

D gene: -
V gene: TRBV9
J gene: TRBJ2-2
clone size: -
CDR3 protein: CASSGPRTVANTGELFF
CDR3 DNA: TGTGCCAGCAGCGGACCCAGGACAGTCGCGAACACCGGGGAGCTGTTTTTT

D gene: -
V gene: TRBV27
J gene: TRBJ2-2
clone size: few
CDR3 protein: CASSLGPNRQNTGELFF
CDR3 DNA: TGTGCCAGCAGTTTAGGGCCCAATCGACAGAACACCGGGGAGCTGTTTTTT

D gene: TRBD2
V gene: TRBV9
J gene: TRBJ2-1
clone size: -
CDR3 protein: CASSVGVSGDEQFF
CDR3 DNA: TGTGCCAGCAGCGTAGGGGTTAGCGGGGATGAGCAGTTCTTC

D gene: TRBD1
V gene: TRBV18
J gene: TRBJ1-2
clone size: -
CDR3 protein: CASSPKGQGDYGYTF
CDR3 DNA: TGTGCCAGCTCACCCAAGGGACAGGGAGACTATGGCTACACCTTC

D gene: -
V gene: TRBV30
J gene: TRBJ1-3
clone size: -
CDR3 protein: CAWTGWTGNTIYF
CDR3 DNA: TGTGCCTGGACAGGGTGGACTGGAAACACCATATATTTT